This T cell receptor beta chain was captured in a study of blood T cells in healthy people across ages. Study-wide findings and caveats: Roughly linear declines in TCR beta diversity per million T cells occurred with age. Using unsorted PBMCs precluded a conclusive naive versus antigen-experienced comparison.

Then a second PCR, running roughly 7 to 11 cycles, was carried out with a sample-barcoded 5' primer and a J-beta primer mix. Each CDR3 protein gets one entry after TCRdb re-called the 5' RACE reads with MiXCR. The sample records about 640,000 distinct CDR3 sequences, 58% being singletons. The draw of peripheral blood yielded around 9.6 milliliters from each donor. Germline V CDR1 and CDR2: MNHNS, SASEGT. With 5 bases clipped from V and 12 bases from J, the junction kept 17 bases outside the gene matches. The CDR3 sequence is 17 residues long. Turning to this clonotype: Its specificity is unknown.

The sequenced material came from blood. V gene TRBV6-1 combines with J gene TRBJ2-1; 12 positions match TRBD2. The receptor was isolated from a man aged 55 to 70 in good health. CDR3 in amino acids: CASSPQTGTSGSGGQFF. The CDR3 nucleotides are TGTGCCAGCAGTCCCCAAACCGGGACTAGCGGGTCAGGCGGGCAGTTCTTC.